The following is a T cell receptor beta chain sequence with its context. Its antigen is not known. The data were taken from a study of shared clonotypes between healthy human individuals. Study outcomes and limitations: Sequencing of the sorted subsets was shown by rarefaction to be incomplete despite large depth. An expected dependence of interdonor clonotype sharing on sequencing depth was noted. Some naive CD4 clonotypes, roughly 5%, turned up in common across a few donors.

TCRdb's copy holds only in-frame clones and misses some; the assay was immunoSEQ multiplex PCR. The profile shows a few hundred thousand clones, over 50% of them singletons. Germline values: CDR1 SQVTM, CDR2 ANQGSEA. Trimming cost V 4 bases and J 0 bases, with 9 bases left between them. The CDR3 loop spans 13 amino acids. The TCR sequence derives from a man in his thirties or forties in good health. J is TRBJ1-1 and V is TRBV29-1; D not certain. Input material: memory CD4+ T cells sorted from blood. Subset denoted: CD45RA-negative fraction. The CDR3: CSVVLQMNTEAFF. The DNA of the CDR3 is TGCAGCGTTGTCCTACAGATGAACACTGAAGCTTTCTTT.